Below are 20 T cell receptor beta chains sequenced from a single sample in a study of human T cells and chemical hapten exposure. Using its own MiXCR run on the RACE reads, TCRdb lists one record per CDR3 protein. The table lists around 340,000 distinct CDR3 sequences, around 7% of them singletons. Time point specified: patch test 1, 2 weeks after DPC sensitization. Treatment of the sample: therapeutic diphenylcyclopropenone sensitization with weekly scalp DPC. This specimen consisted of whole blood, obtained in connection with sensitization to the hapten diphenylcyclopropenone (DPC). These TCRs come from a woman younger than 35 with alopecia areata. Some clones in this sample may be carry-over from other donors' samples.

This rearrangement joins TRBV6-5 to TRBJ2-3; 7 nucleotides agree with TRBD2. The CDR3 extends over 16 amino acids. J was trimmed by 4 bases and V by 6 bases; bases with no gene match: 13. From germline, CDR1 is MNHEY and CDR2 SVGAGI. The CDR3 loop reads CASSRGAGRGADTQYF. As DNA, the CDR3 is TGTGCCAGCAGCCGCGGGGCGGGGAGGGGCGCAGATACGCAGTATTTT.

In this sample, this clonotype turned up many times. The chain carries TRBV6-5 and TRBJ2-3; D perhaps matches TRBD1 (5 bases). The V gene lost 2 bases and the J gene lost 0 bases, with 9 bases spanning the gap. The CDR3 spans 15 residues. The V gene's germline CDR1 is MNHEY and CDR2 SVGAGI. CDR3 DNA: TGTGCCAGCAGTTACCAGGGATATAGCACAGATACGCAGTATTTT. Translated: CASSYQGYSTDTQYF.

This chain joins TRBV3-1 and TRBJ2-7; TRBD1 matches 8 bases. Germline trimming cut 1 base from V and 3 bases from J; bases unmatched to any gene: 5. The CDR3 covers 15 residues. CDR1 and CDR2 (germline): LGHDT, YNNKEL (reference sequence). CDR3 sequence (DNA): TGTGCCAGCAGCCAAGTGCGGACAGGGTTCTACGAGCAGTACTTC. Its translation: CASSQVRTGFYEQYF.

J is TRBJ1-5 and V is TRBV5-6; D remains ambiguous. The CDR3 extends over 14 amino acids. The V end was cut by 4 bases, the J end by 2 bases, with 10 bases between. Germline V gene lookup returns CDR1 SGHDT and CDR2 YYEEEE. The CDR3 sequence: CASSRRLRNQPQHF. Here the CDR3 DNA reads TGTGCCAGCAGCAGAAGGCTTCGCAATCAGCCCCAGCATTTT.

This clonotype was recorded at least ten times. The chain links TRBV4-2 to TRBJ2-6; tentative D call: TRBD1 (6 bases). The V end was cut by 5 bases, the J end by 4 bases, with 18 bases between. Per germline, CDR1 LGHNA and CDR2 YNFKEQ. There are 17 residues in the CDR3. For the CDR3, the DNA is TGTGCCAGCAGCATTGGGATGGCCCAGGGGGGGGCCAACGTCCTGACTTTC. Translated: CASSIGMAQGGANVLTF.

In its sample, this clonotype was seen a few times. The chain carries TRBV6-6 and TRBJ1-3; D is ambiguous. The length of the CDR3 is 15 residues. V shed 0 bases and J shed 0 bases, with 6 bases lying between them. In germline, CDR1 is MNHNY, CDR2 SVGAGI (reference sequence). CDR3 sequence: CASSYSLSSGNTIYF. CDR3 in DNA: TGTGCCAGCAGTTACTCGCTCAGCTCTGGAAACACCATATATTTT.

This clonotype was detected a few times. The chain has TRBV9 and TRBJ2-5; D is undetermined. Germline CDR1 reads SGDLS; CDR2 reads YYNGEE. V lost 0 bases, J lost 3 bases, and 6 bases lay in between. This CDR3 spans 13 amino acids. The CDR3 spells CASSVGGKETQYF. The CDR3 DNA reads as TGTGCCAGCAGCGTAGGGGGTAAAGAGACCCAGTACTTC.

This clonotype was detected many times. This rearrangement joins TRBV6-6 to TRBJ2-3; 16 bases match TRBD2. This CDR3 contains 18 residues. Trimming took 0 bases from V and 3 from J; bases not matched to a gene: 3. CDR1 is MNHNY and CDR2 is SVGAGI in the germline V gene (reference sequence). For the CDR3, the DNA is TGTGCCAGCAGTTACTCCGGGACTAGCGGGGGGGCAACAGATACGCAGTATTTT. It codes for CASSYSGTSGGATDTQYF.

The chain combines TRBV11-2 with TRBJ2-3, with 7 bases fitting TRBD1. The CDR3 extends over 15 amino acids. Germline lookup yields CDR1 SGHAT and CDR2 FQNNGV. After removal of 5 bases from V and 0 bases from J, the junction contained 5 bases not matched to a gene. The CDR3 bases are TGTGCCAGCAGCGTGGGACAGTCTAGCACAGATACGCAGTATTTT. It encodes CASSVGQSSTDTQYF. Variable domain in full (rest from reference TRBV11-2 and TRBJ2-3): EAGVAQSPRYKIIEKRQSVAFWCNPISGHATLYWYQQILGQGPKLLIQFQNNGVVDDSQLPKDRFSAERLKGVDSTLKIQPAKLEDSAVYLCASSVGQSSTDTQYFGPGTRLTVL.

This clonotype was counted ten times or more. This sequence joins TRBV6-2 or TRBV6-3 and TRBJ2-6, with D tentatively TRBD2 (5 bases). The CDR3 has 12 amino acids. V lost 8 bases and J lost 9, with 11 bases in between. Germline CDR1 is MNHEY and CDR2 is SVGEGT. The DNA of the CDR3 is TGTGCCAGCCGGGAAACATACAACGTCCTGACTTTC. Translating it yields CASRETYNVLTF.

This clonotype was seen many times. This sequence joins TRBV11-3 and TRBJ2-2; 9 bases line up with TRBD2. V dropped 5 bases and J dropped 5; count of bases not matched to a gene: 6. The length of the CDR3 is 15 residues. The V gene's germline CDR1 is SGHNT and CDR2 YENEEA. The CDR3 coding sequence is TGTGCCAGCAGCACCCTAGCGGGGACGACCGGGGAGCTGTTTTTT. Its translation: CASSTLAGTTGELFF. Combining the CDR3 with reference TRBV11-3 and TRBJ2-2 gives the whole variable domain EAGVVQSPRYKIIEKKQPVAFWCNPISGHNTLYWYLQNLGQGPELLIRYENEEAVDDSQLPKDRFSAERLKGVDSTLKIQPAELGDSAVYLCASSTLAGTTGELFFGEGSRLTVL.

The chain combines TRBV6-5 with TRBJ2-3, with 8 nucleotides matching TRBD2. The CDR3 spans 16 residues. V was pared by 5 bases and J by 7 bases, with 14 bases of the junction left unmatched. Germline CDR1 is MNHEY and CDR2 is SVGAGI. In DNA form, the CDR3 reads TGTGCCAGCAGTACTGAACGGGGGGGCCGTCTATATACGCAGTATTTT. This translates into CASSTERGGRLYTQYF.

This clonotype came up a few times. A read error may produce the germline difference seen at one junction end. The rearrangement links TRBV7-6 to TRBJ1-6; D is perhaps TRBD1 (5 bases). Germline CDR1 is SGHVS and CDR2 is FNYEAQ. CDR3 length equals 13 residues. The CDR3 region is CASSQTTTGPKSF. The CDR3 region has the DNA TGTGCCAGCAGCCAGACCACAACGGGGCCGAAGAGCTTT. Full variable domain (outside the CDR3, taken from reference TRBV7-6 and TRBJ1-6): GAGVSQSPRYKVTKRGQDVALRCDPISGHVSLYWYRQALGQGPEFLTYFNYEAQQDKSGLPNDRFSAERPEGSISTLTIQRTEQRDSAMYRCASSQTTTGPKSFGNGTRLTVT.

This clonotype appeared a few times. The CDR3 sequence: CSSRGNYGYTF. The CDR3 nucleotides are TGCAGTAGCAGGGGTAACTATGGCTACACCTTC. The chain recombines TRBV20-1 with TRBJ1-2; TRBD1 is a possible D gene (6 bases). This CDR3 comprises 11 residues. Germline V gives CDR1 DFQATT, CDR2 SNEGSKA (reference sequence). V dropped 8 bases and J dropped 1 base, with 8 bases sitting between them.

The chain is built from TRBV5-1 and TRBJ2-5, with TRBD2 matching 14 bases. The V gene's germline CDR1 is SGHRS and CDR2 YFSETQ. The J segment lost 3 bases and the V segment lost 3 bases, leaving 4 bases of the junction unmatched. The CDR3 consists of 16 residues. CDR3 sequence (DNA): TGCGCCAGCAGCTCCCGGACTAGCGGGGGGAAAGAGACCCAGTACTTC. As protein: CASSSRTSGGKETQYF.

This clonotype was seen at least ten times. The chain combines TRBV5-1 with TRBJ1-1; D unclear. This CDR3 spans 13 amino acids. The V and J ends lost 3 bases and 5 bases respectively, with 11 bases between them. Germline CDR1 reads SGHRS; CDR2 reads YFSETQ. CDR3 amino acids: CASSSSGSTEAFF. The CDR3 DNA reads as TGCGCCAGCAGCTCCTCCGGGAGTACTGAAGCTTTCTTT.

The sample holds many counts of this clonotype. The V call is TRBV29-1, the J call TRBJ2-1; D ambiguous. CDR3 length: 15 amino acids. Trimming shortened V by 2 bases and J by 4 bases, and 15 bases separated the two germline ends. The germline V gene has CDR1 SQVTM and CDR2 ANQGSEA. CDR3 coding DNA: TGCAGCGTTGAACTAAGGGTCTCTGTATACAATGAGCAGTTCTTC. It codes for CSVELRVSVYNEQFF.

This chain joins TRBV5-1 and TRBJ2-7; 8 bases align to TRBD1. Looked up from germline, CDR1 is SGHRS and CDR2 is YFSETQ. V was pared by 3 bases and J by 3 bases, with 8 bases of the junction left unmatched. The CDR3 spans 15 residues. In DNA, the CDR3 is TGCGCCAGCAGCTCAGGAAACAGGGGGAACTACGAGCAGTACTTC. It specifies CASSSGNRGNYEQYF. Full variable domain (missing parts from reference TRBV5-1 and TRBJ2-7): KAGVTQTPRYLIKTRGQQVTLSCSPISGHRSVSWYQQTPGQGLQFLFEYFSETQRNKGNFPGRFSGRQFSNSRSEMNVSTLELGDSALYLCASSSGNRGNYEQYFGPGTRLTVT.

This clonotype was seen ten or more times. The rearrangement links TRBV7-8 to TRBJ1-4, with D possibly being TRBD1 (6 bases). The germline V gene encodes CDR1 SGHVS and CDR2 FQNEAQ. Trimming stripped 1 base from V and 10 bases from J, with 25 bases between. This CDR3 is built from 18 residues. This CDR3 reads CASSLVPPDRFEGGKLFF. CDR3 sequence (DNA): TGTGCCAGCAGCTTAGTTCCCCCTGACAGGTTCGAAGGGGGAAAACTGTTTTTT.

The chain is built from TRBV12-3 or TRBV12-4 and TRBJ2-7; TRBD1 or TRBD2 may be the D gene (5 bases each). The CDR3 is 13 amino acids. Trimming stripped 2 bases from V and 7 bases from J, with 12 bases between. In nucleotides, the CDR3 is TGTGCCAGCAGTTTAAATGTCAGGGAGGAGCAGTACTTC. This gives the protein CASSLNVREEQYF.